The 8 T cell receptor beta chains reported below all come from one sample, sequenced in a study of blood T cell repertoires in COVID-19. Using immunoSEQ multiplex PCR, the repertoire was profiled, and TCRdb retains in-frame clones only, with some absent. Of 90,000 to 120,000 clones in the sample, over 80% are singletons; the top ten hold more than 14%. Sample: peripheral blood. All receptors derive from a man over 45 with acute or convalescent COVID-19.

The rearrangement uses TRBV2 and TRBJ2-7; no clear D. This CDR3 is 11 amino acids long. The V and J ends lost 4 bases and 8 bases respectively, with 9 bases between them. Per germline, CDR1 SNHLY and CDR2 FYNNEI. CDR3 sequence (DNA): TGTGCCAGCAGTGTGAAAGAGAAGCAGTACTTC. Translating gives CASSVKEKQYF.

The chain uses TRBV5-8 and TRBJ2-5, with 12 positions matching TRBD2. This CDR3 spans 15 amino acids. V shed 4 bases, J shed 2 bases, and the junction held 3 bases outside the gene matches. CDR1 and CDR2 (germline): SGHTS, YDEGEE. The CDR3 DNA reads TGTGCCAGCAGCAAAGGACTAGCGGGGCAAGAGACCCAGTACTTC. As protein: CASSKGLAGQETQYF.

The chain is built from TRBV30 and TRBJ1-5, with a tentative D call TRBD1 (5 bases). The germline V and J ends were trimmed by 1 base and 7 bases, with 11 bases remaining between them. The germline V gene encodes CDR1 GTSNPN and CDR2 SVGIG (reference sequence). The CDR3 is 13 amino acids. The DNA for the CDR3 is TGTGCCTGGAGTGCCAGGGCGAGGCAGCCCCAGCATTTT. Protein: CAWSARARQPQHF.

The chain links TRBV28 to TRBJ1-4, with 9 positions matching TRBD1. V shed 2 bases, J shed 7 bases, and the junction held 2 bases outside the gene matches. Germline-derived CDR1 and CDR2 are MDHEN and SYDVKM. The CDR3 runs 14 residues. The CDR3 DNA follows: TGTGCCAGCAGTTTAACAGGGGGCGGTGAAAAACTGTTTTTT. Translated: CASSLTGGGEKLFF.

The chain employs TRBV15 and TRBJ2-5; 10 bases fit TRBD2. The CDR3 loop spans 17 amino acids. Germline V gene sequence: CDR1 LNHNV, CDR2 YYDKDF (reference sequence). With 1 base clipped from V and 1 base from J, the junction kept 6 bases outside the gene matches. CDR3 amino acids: CATSRATSGDFQETQYF. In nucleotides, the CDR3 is TGTGCCACCAGCAGAGCCACTAGCGGGGATTTCCAAGAGACCCAGTACTTC.

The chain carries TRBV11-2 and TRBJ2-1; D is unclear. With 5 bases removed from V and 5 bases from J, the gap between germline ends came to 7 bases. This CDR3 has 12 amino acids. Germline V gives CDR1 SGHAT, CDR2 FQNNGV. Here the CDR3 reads CASSNDNNEQFF. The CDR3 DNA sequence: TGTGCCAGCAGCAATGACAACAATGAGCAGTTCTTC. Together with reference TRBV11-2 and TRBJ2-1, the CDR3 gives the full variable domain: EAGVAQSPRYKIIEKRQSVAFWCNPISGHATLYWYQQILGQGPKLLIQFQNNGVVDDSQLPKDRFSAERLKGVDSTLKIQPAKLEDSAVYLCASSNDNNEQFFGPGTRLTVL.

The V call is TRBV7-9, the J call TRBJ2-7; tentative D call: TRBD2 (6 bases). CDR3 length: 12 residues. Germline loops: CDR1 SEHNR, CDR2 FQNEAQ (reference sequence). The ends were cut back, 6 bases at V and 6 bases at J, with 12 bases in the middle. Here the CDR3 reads CASSQRAGEQYF. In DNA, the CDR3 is TGTGCCAGCAGTCAGCGGGCGGGCGAGCAGTACTTC.

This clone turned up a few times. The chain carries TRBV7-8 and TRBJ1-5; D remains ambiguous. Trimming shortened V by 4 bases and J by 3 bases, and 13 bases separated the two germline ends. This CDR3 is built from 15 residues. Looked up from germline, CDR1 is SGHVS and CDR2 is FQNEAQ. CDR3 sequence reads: CASSSREGPNQPQHF. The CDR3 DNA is TGTGCCAGCAGCTCTAGGGAGGGTCCCAATCAGCCCCAGCATTTT.